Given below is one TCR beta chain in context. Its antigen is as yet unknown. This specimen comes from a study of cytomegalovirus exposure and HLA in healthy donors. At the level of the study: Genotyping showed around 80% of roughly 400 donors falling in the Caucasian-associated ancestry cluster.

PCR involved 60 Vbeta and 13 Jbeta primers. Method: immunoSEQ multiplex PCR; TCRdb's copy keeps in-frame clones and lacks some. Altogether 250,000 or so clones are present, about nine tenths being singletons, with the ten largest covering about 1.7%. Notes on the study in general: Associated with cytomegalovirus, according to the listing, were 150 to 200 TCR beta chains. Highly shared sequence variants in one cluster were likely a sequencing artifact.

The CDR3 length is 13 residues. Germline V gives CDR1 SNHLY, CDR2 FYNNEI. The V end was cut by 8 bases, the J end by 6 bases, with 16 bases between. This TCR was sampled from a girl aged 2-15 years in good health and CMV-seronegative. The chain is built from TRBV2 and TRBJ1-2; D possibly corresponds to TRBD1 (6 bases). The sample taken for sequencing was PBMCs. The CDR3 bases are TGTGCCAGCGTCCTGGGGGGGGCTAATGGCTACACCTTC. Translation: CASVLGGANGYTF.